This T cell receptor (beta chain) was observed in a study of beta chain features in type 1 diabetes. Overall study results and limits: Comparison showed that naive, central memory and Treg TCRB repertoires appeared more similar among patients than among healthy donors. An over-representation of cells with high TCR expression could result from cDNA sequencing. In all four CD4+ subsets, TCRB CDR3 length was significantly, moderately reduced in type 1 diabetes.

The study reverse transcribed the entire isolated RNA, so it sequenced expressed TCRB transcripts. Data came from immunoSEQ multiplex PCR; TCRdb stores just in-frame clones and leaves some out. The table lists hundreds of thousands of clones, roughly 10% of them singletons. V lost 2 bases, J lost 3 bases, and 7 bases stayed unmatched. The CDR3 extends over 16 amino acids. Germline CDR1 GTSNPN, CDR2 SVGIG (reference sequence). The sample holds a few counts of this clone. Its antigen remains unknown. The TCR originated in a young man with type 1 diabetes. The sample was naive CD4+ T cells from blood. The genes are TRBV30 and TRBJ1-4, with 9 bases fitting TRBD1. CDR3 DNA sequence: TGTGCCTGGAGTCCATACAGGGGGCGAGCTAATGAAAAACTGTTTTTT. This encodes CAWSPYRGRANEKLFF.